The clone carrying this T cell receptor beta chain was counted a few times. The sample comes from a study of T cells after yellow fever vaccination. Germline V lookup: CDR1 MGHRA, CDR2 YSYEKL. The CDR3 is 15 amino acids. The V and J ends lost 0 bases and 7 bases respectively, with 13 bases between them. TCRdb independently ran MiXCR on the 5' RACE reads; one entry per CDR3 protein. The sample holds over 200,000 distinct CDR3 sequences, 5.5% to 8.5% seen once. The sequence was obtained from a man younger than 40 who received the YFV17D yellow fever vaccine. The specimen comprised CD4+ T cells sorted from PBMCs, sampled on the day of the yellow fever booster vaccination. The V gene is TRBV4-1, the J gene TRBJ2-1; a possible D gene is TRBD2 (6 bases). The CDR3 loop is CASSQERGVRNEQFF. The CDR3 DNA reads TGCGCCAGCAGCCAAGAGCGGGGAGTGAGGAATGAGCAGTTCTTC.